This T cell receptor (beta chain) originates from a study of cytomegalovirus exposure and HLA in healthy donors. Turning to the study itself: One earlier analysis, a look at 200 million or so T cells, found some 100 million unique TCR beta sequences. In terms of ancestry, the Caucasian-associated cluster contained roughly 81% of the roughly 400 genotyped donors.

General observations from the study: Links to common viral pathogens appeared, in a later analysis, for several of the most significant clusters.

Points on this clone: Its specificity is not known.

13 Jbeta primers and 60 Vbeta primers were used for the PCR. Original analysis: There were about 80 million unique TCR beta chains by a later count, and approximately 10 million of them were shared. Data came from immunoSEQ multiplex PCR; TCRdb stores just in-frame clones and leaves some out. Clonal size and the V and J genes are those of that table, whereas D and trimming came from the DNA. The sample contains 65,000 to 90,000 clones, roughly 77% of which appear only once. Sequenced material: PBMCs. The clonotype comes from a man aged 55 to 70 in good health and CMV-seronegative.

The CDR3 DNA sequence: TGTGCCAGCAGCCAAGATCGCAGGGGGAGGAACACCGGGGAGCTGTTTTTT. Translating gives CASSQDRRGRNTGELFF. The chain links TRBV14 to TRBJ2-2; 7 bases match TRBD1. With V trimmed by 0 bases and J by 1 base, 5 bases remained unmatched. CDR1 is SGHDN and CDR2 is FVKESK in the germline V gene. The CDR3 loop spans 17 amino acids.